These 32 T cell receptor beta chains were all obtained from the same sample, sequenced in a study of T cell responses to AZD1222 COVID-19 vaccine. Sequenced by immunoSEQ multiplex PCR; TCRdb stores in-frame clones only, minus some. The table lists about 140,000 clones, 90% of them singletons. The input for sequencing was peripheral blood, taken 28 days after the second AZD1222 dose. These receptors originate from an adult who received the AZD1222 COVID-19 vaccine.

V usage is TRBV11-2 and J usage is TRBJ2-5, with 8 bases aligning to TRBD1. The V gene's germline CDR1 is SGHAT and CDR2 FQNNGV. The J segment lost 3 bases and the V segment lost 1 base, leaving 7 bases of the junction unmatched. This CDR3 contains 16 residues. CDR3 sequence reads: CASSLVGQGRKETQYF. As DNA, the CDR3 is TGTGCCAGCAGCTTAGTCGGACAGGGCCGGAAAGAGACCCAGTACTTC.

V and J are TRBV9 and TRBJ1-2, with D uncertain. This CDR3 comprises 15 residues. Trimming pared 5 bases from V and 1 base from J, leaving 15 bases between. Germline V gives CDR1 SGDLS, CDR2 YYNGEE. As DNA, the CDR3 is TGTGCCAGCAGTGGTGCCCCGACTCTTAACTATGGCTACACCTTC. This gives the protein CASSGAPTLNYGYTF. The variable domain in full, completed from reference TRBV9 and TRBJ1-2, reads DSGVTQTPKHLITATGQRVTLRCSPRSGDLSVYWYQQSLDQGLQFLIQYYNGEERAKGNILERFSAQQFPDLHSELNLSSLELGDSALYFCASSGAPTLNYGYTFGSGTRLTVV.

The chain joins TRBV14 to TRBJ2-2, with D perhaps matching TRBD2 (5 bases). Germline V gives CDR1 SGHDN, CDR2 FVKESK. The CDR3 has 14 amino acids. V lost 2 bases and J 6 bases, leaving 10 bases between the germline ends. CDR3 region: CASSQFRGAGELFF. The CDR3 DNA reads TGTGCCAGCAGCCAATTTCGGGGAGCCGGGGAGCTGTTTTTT.

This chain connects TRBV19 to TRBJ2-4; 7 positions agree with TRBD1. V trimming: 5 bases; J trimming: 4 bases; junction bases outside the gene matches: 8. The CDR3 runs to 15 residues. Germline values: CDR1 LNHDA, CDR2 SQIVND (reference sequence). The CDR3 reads CASSAQGVGKNIQYF. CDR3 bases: TGTGCCAGTAGTGCCCAGGGGGTAGGGAAAAACATTCAGTACTTC.

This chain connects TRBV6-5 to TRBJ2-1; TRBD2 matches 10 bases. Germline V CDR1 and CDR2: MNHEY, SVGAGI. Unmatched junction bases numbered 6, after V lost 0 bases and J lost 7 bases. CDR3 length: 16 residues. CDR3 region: CASSYSPSGSVNEQFF. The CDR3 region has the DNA TGTGCCAGCAGTTACTCGCCTAGCGGGAGTGTAAATGAGCAGTTCTTC.

In nucleotides, the CDR3 is TGTGCCAGCAGCGTAGAAGTGGGGGTCCCCTACGAGCAGTACTTC. Translated: CASSVEVGVPYEQYF. This chain links TRBV9 with TRBJ2-7; D might be TRBD1 or TRBD2, each matching 5 bases. The V and J ends lost 0 bases and 2 bases respectively, with 12 bases between them. Looked up from germline, CDR1 is SGDLS and CDR2 is YYNGEE. This CDR3 spans 15 amino acids.

CDR3 nucleotides: TGTGCCAGTAGCTCCGGAGTTAGGGGGGGGAGCAATCAGCCCCAGCATTTT. Protein sequence: CASSSGVRGGSNQPQHF. The chain combines TRBV19 with TRBJ1-5, with D maybe TRBD1 (6 bases). The CDR3 is made up of 17 amino acids. Trimming stripped 6 bases from V and 1 base from J, with 19 bases between. The germline CDR1 and CDR2 sequences are LNHDA and SQIVND (reference sequence).

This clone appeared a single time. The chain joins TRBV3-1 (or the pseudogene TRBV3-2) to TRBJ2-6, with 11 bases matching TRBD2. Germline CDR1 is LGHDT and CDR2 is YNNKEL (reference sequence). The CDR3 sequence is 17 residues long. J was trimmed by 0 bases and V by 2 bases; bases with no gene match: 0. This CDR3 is CASSQTSGSSGANVLTF. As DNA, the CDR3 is TGTGCCAGCAGCCAAACTAGCGGGAGCTCTGGGGCCAACGTCCTGACTTTC.

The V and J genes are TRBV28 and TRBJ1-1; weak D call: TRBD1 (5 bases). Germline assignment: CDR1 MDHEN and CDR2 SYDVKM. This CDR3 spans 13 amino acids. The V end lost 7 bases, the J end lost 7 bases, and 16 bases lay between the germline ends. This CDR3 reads CASTLGGGDEAFF. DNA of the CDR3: TGTGCCAGCACCCTAGGCGGGGGGGATGAAGCTTTCTTT.

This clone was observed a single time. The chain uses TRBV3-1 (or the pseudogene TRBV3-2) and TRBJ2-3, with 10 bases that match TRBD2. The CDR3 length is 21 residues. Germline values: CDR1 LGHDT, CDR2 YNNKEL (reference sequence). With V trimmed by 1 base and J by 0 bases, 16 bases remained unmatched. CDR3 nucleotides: TGTGCCAGCAGCCAAGCGAGGAGAGCGGGGGGGCTGAGGCCGAGCACAGATACGCAGTATTTT. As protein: CASSQARRAGGLRPSTDTQYF.

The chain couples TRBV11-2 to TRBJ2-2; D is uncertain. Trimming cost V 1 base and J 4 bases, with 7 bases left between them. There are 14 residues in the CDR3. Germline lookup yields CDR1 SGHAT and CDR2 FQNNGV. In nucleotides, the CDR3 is TGTGCCAGCAGCTTAGTGCAGCTCACCGGGGAGCTGTTTTTT. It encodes CASSLVQLTGELFF.

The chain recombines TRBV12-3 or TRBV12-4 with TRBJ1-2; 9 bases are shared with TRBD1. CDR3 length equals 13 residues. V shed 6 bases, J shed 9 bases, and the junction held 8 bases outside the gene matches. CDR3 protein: CASRRTGGLSYTF. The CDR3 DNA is TGTGCCAGCAGACGTACAGGGGGCCTTAGCTACACCTTC.

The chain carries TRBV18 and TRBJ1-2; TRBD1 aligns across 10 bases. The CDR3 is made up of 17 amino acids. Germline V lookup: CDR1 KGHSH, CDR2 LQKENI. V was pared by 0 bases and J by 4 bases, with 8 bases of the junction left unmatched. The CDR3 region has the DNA TGTGCCAGCTCACCACCGCGTCTGGGACAGGGGCTCTATGGCTACACCTTC. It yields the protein CASSPPRLGQGLYGYTF.

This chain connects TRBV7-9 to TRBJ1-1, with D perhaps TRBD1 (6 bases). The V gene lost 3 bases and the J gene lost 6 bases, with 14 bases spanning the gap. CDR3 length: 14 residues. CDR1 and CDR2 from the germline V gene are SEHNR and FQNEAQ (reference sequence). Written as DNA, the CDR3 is TGTGCCAGCAGCTTGGATTTTCGACAGGCTGAAGCTTTCTTT. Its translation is CASSLDFRQAEAFF.

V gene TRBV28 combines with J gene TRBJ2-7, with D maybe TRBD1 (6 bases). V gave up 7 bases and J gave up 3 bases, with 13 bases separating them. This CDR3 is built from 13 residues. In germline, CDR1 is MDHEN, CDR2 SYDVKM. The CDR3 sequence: CASNSGEYYEQYF. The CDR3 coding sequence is TGTGCCAGCAATTCAGGGGAATACTACGAGCAGTACTTC.

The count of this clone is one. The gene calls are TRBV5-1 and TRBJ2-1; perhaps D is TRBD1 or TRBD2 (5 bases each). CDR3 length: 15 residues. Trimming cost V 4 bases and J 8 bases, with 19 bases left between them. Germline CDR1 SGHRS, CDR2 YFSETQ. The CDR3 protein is CASSPSLGQGYEQFF. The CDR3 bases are TGCGCCAGCAGCCCTAGCTTGGGGCAGGGCTATGAGCAGTTCTTC.

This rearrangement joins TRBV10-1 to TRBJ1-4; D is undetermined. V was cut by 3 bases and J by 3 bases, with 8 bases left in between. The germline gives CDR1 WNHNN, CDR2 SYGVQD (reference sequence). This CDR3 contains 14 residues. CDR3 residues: CASSEVGANEKLFF. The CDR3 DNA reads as TGCGCCAGCAGTGAAGTTGGGGCTAATGAAAAACTGTTTTTT.

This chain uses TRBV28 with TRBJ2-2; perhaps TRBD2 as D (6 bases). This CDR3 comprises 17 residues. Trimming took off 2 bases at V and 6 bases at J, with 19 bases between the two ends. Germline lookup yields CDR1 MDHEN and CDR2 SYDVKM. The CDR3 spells CASSLPRRGPSSGELFF. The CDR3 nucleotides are TGTGCCAGCAGTTTACCCCGGAGGGGACCCTCATCCGGGGAGCTGTTTTTT.

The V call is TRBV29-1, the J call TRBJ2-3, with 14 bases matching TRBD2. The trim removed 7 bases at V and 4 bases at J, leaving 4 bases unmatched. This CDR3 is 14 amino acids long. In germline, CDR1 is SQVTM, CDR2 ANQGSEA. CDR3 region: CSGLTSGGADTQYF. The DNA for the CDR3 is TGCAGCGGACTGACTAGCGGGGGGGCAGATACGCAGTATTTT.

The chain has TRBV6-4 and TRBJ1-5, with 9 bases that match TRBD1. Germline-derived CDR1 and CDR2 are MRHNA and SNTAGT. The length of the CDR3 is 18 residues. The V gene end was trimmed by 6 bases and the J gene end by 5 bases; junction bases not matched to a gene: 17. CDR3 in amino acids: CASRGVQGAMKIYQPQHF. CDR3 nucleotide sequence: TGTGCCAGCAGGGGGGTACAGGGGGCAATGAAGATCTATCAGCCCCAGCATTTT.

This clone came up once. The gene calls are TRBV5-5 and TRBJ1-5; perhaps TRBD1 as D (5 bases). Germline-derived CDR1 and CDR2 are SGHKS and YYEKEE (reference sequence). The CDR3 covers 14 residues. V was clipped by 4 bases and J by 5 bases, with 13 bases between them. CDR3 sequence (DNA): TGTGCCAGCAGCCCCGGCAGGGTCGATCAGCCCCAGCATTTT. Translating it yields CASSPGRVDQPQHF.

In nucleotides, the CDR3 is TGTGCCAGCAGCCAAGTTCAGGGGAGGTCCTCAGAGTCCTACGAGCAGTACTTC. Translated, it gives CASSQVQGRSSESYEQYF. The J gene is TRBJ2-7, the V gene TRBV3-1 (or the pseudogene TRBV3-2); D tentatively reads TRBD1 or TRBD2 (6 bases each). The V end was cut by 1 base, the J end by 1 base, with 20 bases between. This CDR3 is built from 18 residues. Germline values: CDR1 LGHDT, CDR2 YNNKEL (reference sequence).

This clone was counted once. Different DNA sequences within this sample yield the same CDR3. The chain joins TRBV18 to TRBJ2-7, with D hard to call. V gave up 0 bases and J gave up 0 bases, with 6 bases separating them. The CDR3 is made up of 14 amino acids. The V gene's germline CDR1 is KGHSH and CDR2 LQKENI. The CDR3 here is CASSPPAGSYEQYF. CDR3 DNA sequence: TGTGCCAGCTCACCACCGGCCGGCTCCTACGAGCAGTACTTC.

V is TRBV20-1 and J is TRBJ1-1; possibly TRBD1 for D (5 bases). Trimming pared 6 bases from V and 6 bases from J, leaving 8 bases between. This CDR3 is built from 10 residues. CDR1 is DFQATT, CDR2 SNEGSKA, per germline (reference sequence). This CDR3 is CSARGAEAFF. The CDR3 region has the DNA TGCAGTGCCCGAGGGGCTGAAGCTTTCTTT.

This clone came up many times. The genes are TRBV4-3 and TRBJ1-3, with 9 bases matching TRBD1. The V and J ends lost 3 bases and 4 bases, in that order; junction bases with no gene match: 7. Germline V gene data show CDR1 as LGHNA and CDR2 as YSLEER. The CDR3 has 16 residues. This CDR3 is CASSQLGQGSGNTIYF. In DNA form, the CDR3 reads TGCGCCAGCAGCCAGCTCGGACAGGGGTCGGGAAACACCATATATTTT.

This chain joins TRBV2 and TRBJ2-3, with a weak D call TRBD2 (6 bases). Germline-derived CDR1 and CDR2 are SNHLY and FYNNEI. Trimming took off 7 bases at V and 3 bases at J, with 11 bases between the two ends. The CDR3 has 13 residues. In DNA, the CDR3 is TGTGCCAGCAACGGCGGGGTAACAGATACGCAGTATTTT. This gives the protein CASNGGVTDTQYF.

CDR3 nucleotides: TGTGCCAGCAGCCAAGATTCCAGCACAGATACGCAGTATTTT. Its translation is CASSQDSSTDTQYF. The gene calls are TRBV3-1 (or the pseudogene TRBV3-2) and TRBJ2-3, with D uncertain. This CDR3 spans 14 amino acids. The germline gives CDR1 LGHDT, CDR2 YNNKEL (reference sequence). The V end lost 0 bases, the J end lost 0 bases, and 4 bases lay between the germline ends.

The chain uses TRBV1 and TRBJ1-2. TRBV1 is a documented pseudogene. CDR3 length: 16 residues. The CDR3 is CTSSHRIDTTSYGYTF. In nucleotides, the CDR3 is TGCACCAGCAGCCATCGAATCGACACTACTTCCTATGGCTACACCTTC.

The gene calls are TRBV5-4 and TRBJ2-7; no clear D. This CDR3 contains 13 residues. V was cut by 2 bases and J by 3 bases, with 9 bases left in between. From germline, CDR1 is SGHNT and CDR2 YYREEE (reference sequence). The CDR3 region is CASSLETVYEQYF. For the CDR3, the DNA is TGTGCCAGCAGCTTAGAGACGGTCTACGAGCAGTACTTC.

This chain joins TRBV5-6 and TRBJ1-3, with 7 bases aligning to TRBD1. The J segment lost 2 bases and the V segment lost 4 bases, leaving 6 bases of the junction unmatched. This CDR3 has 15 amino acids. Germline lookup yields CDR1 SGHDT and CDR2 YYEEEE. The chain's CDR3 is CASSRRGLAGNTIYF. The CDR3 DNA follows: TGTGCCAGCAGCCGGAGGGGGCTGGCTGGAAACACCATATATTTT.

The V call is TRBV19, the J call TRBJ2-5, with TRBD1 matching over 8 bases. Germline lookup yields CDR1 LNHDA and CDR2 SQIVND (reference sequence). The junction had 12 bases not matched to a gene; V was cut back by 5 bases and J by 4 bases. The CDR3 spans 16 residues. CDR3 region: CASSGLSTGVTETQYF. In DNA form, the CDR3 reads TGTGCCAGTAGTGGACTTTCGACAGGGGTAACAGAGACCCAGTACTTC.

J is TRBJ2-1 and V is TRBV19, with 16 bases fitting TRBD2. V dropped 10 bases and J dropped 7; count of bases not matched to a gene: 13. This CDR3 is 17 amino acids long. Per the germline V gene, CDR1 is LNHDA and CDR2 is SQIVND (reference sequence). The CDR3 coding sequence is TGTGCCACTCCCGCGGGACTAGCGGGAGGGCCTATGAATGAGCAGTTCTTC. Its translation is CATPAGLAGGPMNEQFF.